Below, 20 T cell receptor beta chains from the same sample are listed, as sequenced in a study of T cells in Graves' hyperthyroidism and ophthalmopathy. Amplified TCR beta CDR3 regions derived from RNA transcripts. RT-PCR in the first round (using the HTBI primer set) targeted the TCR CDR3. TCRdb ran MiXCR on the multiplex PCR reads and lists one entry per CDR3 protein. The table includes about 360,000 distinct CDR3 sequences, over 10% detected once. The sequencing sample was made of blood. These receptors were obtained from a woman aged 18-35 years with Graves' hyperthyroidism.

This clonotype came up many times. This chain connects TRBV7-3 to TRBJ2-7; D possibly uses TRBD1 or TRBD2 (5 bases each). This CDR3 region has 13 residues. V lost 5 bases, J lost 6 bases, and 14 bases lay in between. CDR1 is SGHTA, CDR2 FQGTGA, per germline. The CDR3 DNA sequence: TGTGCCAGCAGCGGGGGTAGGTTCTCCGAGCAGTACTTC. Protein product: CASSGGRFSEQYF.

This clonotype showed up many times. The rearrangement links TRBV6-2 or TRBV6-3 to TRBJ2-7; D might be TRBD2 (6 bases). Trimming pared 5 bases from V and 9 bases from J, leaving 26 bases between. The germline CDR1 and CDR2 sequences are MNHEY and SVGEGT. This CDR3 has 16 residues. The chain's CDR3 is CASSRTAGLWMNAQYF. For the CDR3, the DNA is TGTGCCAGCAGTCGCACCGCGGGACTGTGGATGAATGCGCAGTACTTC.

In its sample, this clonotype was seen many times. This chain joins TRBV3-1 and TRBJ2-1; 9 nucleotides agree with TRBD2. V dropped 2 bases and J dropped 8; count of bases not matched to a gene: 4. The CDR3 contains 14 residues. Per germline, CDR1 LGHDT and CDR2 YNNKEL (reference sequence). CDR3 coding DNA: TGTGCCAGCAGCCAATTTGTAGCGGGGGATGAGCAGTTCTTC. Translation gives CASSQFVAGDEQFF.

This clonotype was seen only a few times. J is TRBJ1-1 and V is TRBV14; D unclear. Germline assignment: CDR1 SGHDN and CDR2 FVKESK. The V gene lost 2 bases and the J gene lost 5 bases, with 9 bases spanning the gap. The CDR3 has 13 residues. Here the CDR3 DNA reads TGTGCCAGCAGCCAAAGTGGGGAGACTGAAGCTTTCTTT. Its translation is CASSQSGETEAFF.

The table lists this clonotype with many counts. V gene TRBV2 combines with J gene TRBJ2-5; D remains unclear. Germline V gene sequence: CDR1 SNHLY, CDR2 FYNNEI. This CDR3 contains 14 residues. V was shortened by 8 bases and J by 1 base, with 14 bases between the two germline ends. The CDR3 loop is CASGNSIGQETQYF. CDR3 sequence (DNA): TGTGCCAGCGGCAACTCAATAGGCCAAGAGACCCAGTACTTC. Filled out from reference TRBV2 and TRBJ2-5, the complete variable domain reads EPEVTQTPSHQVTQMGQEVILRCVPISNHLYFYWYRQILGQKVEFLVSFYNNEISEKSEIFDDQFSVERPDGSNFTLKIRSTKLEDSAMYFCASGNSIGQETQYFGPGTRLLVL.

Ten or more counts support this clonotype. This chain uses TRBV7-8 with TRBJ2-3; D gene ambiguous. Germline V gene data show CDR1 as SGHVS and CDR2 as FQNEAQ. CDR3 length: 13 residues. V was pared by 3 bases and J by 2 bases, with 6 bases between. In DNA form, the CDR3 reads TGTGCCAGCAGCTTCCAGACCACAGATACGCAGTATTTT. Amino acid sequence: CASSFQTTDTQYF.

This clonotype has just a few counts. The chain links TRBV20-1 to TRBJ2-5; 8 nucleotides align to TRBD2. The germline V gene encodes CDR1 DFQATT and CDR2 SNEGSKA (reference sequence). V was pared by 8 bases and J by 5 bases, with 13 bases of the junction left unmatched. The CDR3 extends over 14 amino acids. This chain's CDR3 is CSTGVAGGWETQYF. CDR3 bases: TGCAGTACTGGGGTGGCGGGGGGCTGGGAGACCCAGTACTTC.

This clonotype was observed many times. The V and J genes are TRBV20-1 and TRBJ2-1, with 7 bases that match TRBD2. Germline loops: CDR1 DFQATT, CDR2 SNEGSKA (reference sequence). Trimming cost V 5 bases and J 0 bases; bases outside gene matches: 4. The CDR3 consists of 14 residues. The chain's CDR3 is CSALGGSSYNEQFF. DNA for the CDR3: TGCAGTGCTCTAGGCGGGAGCTCCTACAATGAGCAGTTCTTC.

The chain combines TRBV2 with TRBJ2-7; 13 positions agree with TRBD2. Germline V CDR1 and CDR2: SNHLY, FYNNEI. The CDR3 has 15 residues. The junction had 1 base not matched to a gene; V was cut back by 0 bases and J by 5 bases. CDR3 coding DNA: TGTGCCAGCAGTGAAGCCGGGACTAGCGGGAACGAGCAGTACTTC. Translating gives CASSEAGTSGNEQYF.

There are many counts of this clonotype. J is TRBJ2-1 and V is TRBV2; D not resolved. Looked up from germline, CDR1 is SNHLY and CDR2 is FYNNEI. Trimming stripped 2 bases from V and 11 bases from J, with 10 bases between. The CDR3 loop spans 12 amino acids. CDR3 sequence: CASSETVQQQFF. The CDR3 DNA sequence: TGTGCCAGCAGTGAAACGGTGCAGCAGCAGTTCTTC.

The rearrangement links TRBV19 to TRBJ1-6; no clear D gene. The germline gives CDR1 LNHDA, CDR2 SQIVND (reference sequence). V lost 7 bases, J lost 7 bases, and 11 bases lay in between. This CDR3 spans 13 amino acids. CDR3 region: CASTSRRNSPLHF. The CDR3 DNA is TGTGCCAGTACCTCCAGACGGAATTCACCCCTCCACTTT. The complete variable domain, with remaining parts taken from reference TRBV19 and TRBJ1-6, reads DGGITQSPKYLFRKEGQNVTLSCEQNLNHDAMYWYRQDPGQGLRLIYYSQIVNDFQKGDIAEGYSVSREKKESFPLTVTSAQKNPTAFYLCASTSRRNSPLHFGNGTRLTVT.

This clonotype was picked up a small number of times. V usage is TRBV15 and J usage is TRBJ1-5; D possibly corresponds to TRBD1 (6 bases). There are 15 residues in the CDR3. Germline-derived CDR1 and CDR2 are LNHNV and YYDKDF (reference sequence). Trimming removed 7 bases at V and 2 bases at J, with 15 bases between. For the CDR3, the DNA is TGTGCCACCAAACGTACAGGGTGGGGCAATCAGCCCCAGCATTTT. It specifies CATKRTGWGNQPQHF.

Many counts were recorded for this clonotype. The J gene is TRBJ1-1, the V gene TRBV7-3, with D unresolved. This CDR3 region has 13 residues. Trimming stripped 7 bases from V and 1 base from J, with 10 bases between. Germline-derived CDR1 and CDR2 are SGHTA and FQGTGA. CDR3 in amino acids: CASKMQRNTEAFF. The CDR3 DNA reads as TGTGCCAGCAAGATGCAAAGGAACACTGAAGCTTTCTTT.

There are many counts of this clonotype. The chain employs TRBV11-3 and TRBJ2-1; maybe TRBD2 (7 bases). The CDR3 consists of 16 residues. The germline V gene encodes CDR1 SGHNT and CDR2 YENEEA. Trimming pared 5 bases from V and 6 bases from J, leaving 20 bases between. The CDR3 DNA reads as TGTGCCAGCAGCCGGAGAGGGGGGGCCTTCCGCAATGAGCAGTTCTTC. Translated: CASSRRGGAFRNEQFF.

This clonotype has at least ten counts. V is TRBV7-9 and J is TRBJ2-1, with D maybe TRBD1 (5 bases). The CDR3 runs 16 residues. CDR1 SEHNR and CDR2 FQNEAQ come from the germline V gene (reference sequence). Trimming removed 0 bases at V and 8 bases at J, with 17 bases between. The CDR3 here is CASSLAWTAGRDEQFF. CDR3 bases: TGTGCCAGCAGCTTAGCGTGGACGGCCGGCAGGGATGAGCAGTTCTTC.

The chain is built from TRBV10-1 and TRBJ2-2, with a tentative D call TRBD1 (5 bases). CDR1 and CDR2 (germline): WNHNN, SYGVQD (reference sequence). This CDR3 is 15 amino acids long. The V gene lost 0 bases and the J gene lost 5 bases, with 10 bases spanning the gap. The CDR3 DNA is TGCGCCAGCAGTGAGTCGGTGGACAATACCGGGGAGCTGTTTTTT. Translated, it gives CASSESVDNTGELFF.

This clonotype was detected many times. V is TRBV3-1 and J is TRBJ1-1; D is ambiguous. Between the trimmed V and J ends, which lost 5 bases and 5 bases, there was a span of 18 bases. The CDR3 runs to 15 residues. Germline CDR1 is LGHDT and CDR2 is YNNKEL (reference sequence). This CDR3 reads CASSADKEIRTEAFF. In nucleotides, the CDR3 is TGTGCCAGCAGCGCAGACAAGGAGATCAGGACTGAAGCTTTCTTT.

This clonotype was seen at least ten times. The CDR3 DNA reads as TGCAGTGCCCCAGGGGGATACTACGAGCAGTACTTC. Its protein is CSAPGGYYEQYF. V gene TRBV20-1 combines with J gene TRBJ2-7, with 7 nucleotides matching TRBD1. The CDR3 totals 12 residues. V gave up 6 bases and J gave up 3 bases; unmatched junction bases: 5. CDR1 is DFQATT and CDR2 is SNEGSKA in the germline V gene (reference sequence).

This clonotype was recorded many times. This chain joins TRBV12-3 or TRBV12-4 and TRBJ2-7; 8 bases line up with TRBD2. The CDR3 is 13 residues long. V gave up 3 bases and J gave up 3 bases; unmatched junction bases: 1. CDR3 loop: CASSFGGGYEQYF. CDR3 DNA sequence: TGTGCCAGCAGTTTCGGGGGGGGCTACGAGCAGTACTTC.

The rearrangement links TRBV10-3 to TRBJ1-6, with D perhaps TRBD1 (6 bases). CDR1 and CDR2 (germline): ENHRY, SYGVKD. CDR3 length equals 17 residues. V lost 0 bases, J lost 5 bases, and 14 bases lay in between. The CDR3 sequence: CAISESRGPGNNSPLHF. The CDR3 DNA follows: TGTGCCATCAGTGAGTCGCGGGGGCCCGGGAATAATTCACCCCTCCACTTT.